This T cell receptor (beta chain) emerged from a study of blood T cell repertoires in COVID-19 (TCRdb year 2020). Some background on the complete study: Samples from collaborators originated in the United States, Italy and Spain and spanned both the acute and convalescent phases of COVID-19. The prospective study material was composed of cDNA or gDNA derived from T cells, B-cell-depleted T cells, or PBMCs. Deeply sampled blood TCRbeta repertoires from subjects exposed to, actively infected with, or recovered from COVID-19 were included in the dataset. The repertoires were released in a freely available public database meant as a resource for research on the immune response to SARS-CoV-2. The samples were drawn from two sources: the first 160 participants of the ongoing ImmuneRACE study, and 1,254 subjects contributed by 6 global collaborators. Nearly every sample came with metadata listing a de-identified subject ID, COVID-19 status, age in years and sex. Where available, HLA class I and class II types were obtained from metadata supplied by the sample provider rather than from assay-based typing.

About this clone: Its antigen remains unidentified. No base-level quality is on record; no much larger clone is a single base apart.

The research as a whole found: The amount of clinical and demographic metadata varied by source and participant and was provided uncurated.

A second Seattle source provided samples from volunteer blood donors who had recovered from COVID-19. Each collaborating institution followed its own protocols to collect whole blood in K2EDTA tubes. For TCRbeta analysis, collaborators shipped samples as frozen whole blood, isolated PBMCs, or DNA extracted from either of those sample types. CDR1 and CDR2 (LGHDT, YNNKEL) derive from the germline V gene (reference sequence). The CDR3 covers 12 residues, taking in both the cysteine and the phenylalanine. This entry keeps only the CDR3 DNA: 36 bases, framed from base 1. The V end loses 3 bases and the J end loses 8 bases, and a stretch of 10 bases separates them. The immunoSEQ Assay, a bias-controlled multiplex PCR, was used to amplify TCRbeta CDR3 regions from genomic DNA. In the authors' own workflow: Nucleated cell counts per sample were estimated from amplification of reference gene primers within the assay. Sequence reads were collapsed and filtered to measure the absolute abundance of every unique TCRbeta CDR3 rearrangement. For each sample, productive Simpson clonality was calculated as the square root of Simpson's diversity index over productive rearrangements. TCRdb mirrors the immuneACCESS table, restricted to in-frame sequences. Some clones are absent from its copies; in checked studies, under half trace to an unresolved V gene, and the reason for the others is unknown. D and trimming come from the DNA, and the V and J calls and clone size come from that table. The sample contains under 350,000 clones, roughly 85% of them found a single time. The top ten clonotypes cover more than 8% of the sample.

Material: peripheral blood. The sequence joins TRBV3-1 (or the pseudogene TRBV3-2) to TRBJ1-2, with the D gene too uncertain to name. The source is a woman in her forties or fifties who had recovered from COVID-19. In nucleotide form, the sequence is TGTGCCAGCAGCCATTCAGATAAGGGCTACACCTTC. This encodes CASSHSDKGYTF.